Given below is one T cell receptor beta chain in context. The antigen remains undetermined. This entry comes from a study of cytomegalovirus exposure and HLA in healthy donors. The study's findings and limits: A list of approximately 160 TCR beta chains associated with cytomegalovirus was given.

V gave up 4 bases and J gave up 4 bases; unmatched junction bases: 5. The CDR3 has 15 residues. Germline CDR1 SGHDT, CDR2 YYEEEE. Both 60 Vbeta primers and 13 Jbeta primers went into the PCR. Assay: immunoSEQ multiplex PCR; the TCRdb copy retains only in-frame clones and omits some. The data show about 200,000 clones, with over 65% seen just once and 0.55% to 0.75% held by the top ten. Sequencing used PBMCs. The gene calls are TRBV5-6 and TRBJ1-3, with TRBD1 matching over 10 bases. This receptor was obtained from a man aged 18 to 30 in good health and CMV-seronegative. For the CDR3, the DNA is TGTGCCAGCAGCGTTTGGACAGGGGGAGGAAACACCATATATTTT. Protein: CASSVWTGGGNTIYF.